This T cell receptor beta chain was documented in a study of breast tumors, draining lymph nodes, adjacent tissues. The lymph nodes were axillary draining lymph nodes from breast cancer patients. The CDR3 is 21 amino acids in total, end residues counted. Per the germline V gene, CDR1 is SGDLS and CDR2 is YYNGEE. A remark on this clonotype: Antigen unknown. It is unclear where the CDR3 begins or ends on the DNA, so no DNA is shown, and the CDR3 is as TCRdb lists it.

Study-level results: Compared with lymph nodes, tumors were less diverse; compared with nontumor tissue, more.

TCRdb analysed the multiplex PCR reads with MiXCR anew, one entry per CDR3 protein. This table has 84,000 or so distinct CDR3 sequences, approximately 29% appearing once. This sequence joins TRBV9 and TRBJ2-1; TRBD1 was called by the table and not checked on the DNA. Input material: axillary lymph node tissue. This clonotype originated in a female donor with breast cancer. Some clones in this sample may be carry-over from other donors' samples. The CDR3 here is CASSVGQFNEQYFGPGNEQFF.